The next 8 T cell receptor beta chains were all read from a single sample in a study of cytomegalovirus exposure and HLA in healthy donors. The PCR used 60 Vbeta and 13 Jbeta primers. TCRdb's copy holds only in-frame clones and misses some; the assay was immunoSEQ multiplex PCR. The repertoire holds roughly 150,000 clones, about three quarters seen once, with roughly 10% in the top ten. The sample comprised PBMCs. The source of these receptors is a man aged 25 to 40 in good health and CMV-seropositive.

This clone was recorded once. The V gene is TRBV6-6, the J gene TRBJ1-2; the match to TRBD1 covers 8 bases. The CDR3 contains 16 residues. Germline V gene data show CDR1 as MNHNY and CDR2 as SVGAGI (reference sequence). V dropped 6 bases and J dropped 0; count of bases not matched to a gene: 9. The CDR3 nucleotides are TGTGCCAGCAGGCGAGACAGGGGCCCCTCTAACTATGGCTACACCTTC. It encodes CASRRDRGPSNYGYTF.

The chain has TRBV28 and TRBJ2-7, with a tentative D call TRBD2 (5 bases). In germline, CDR1 is MDHEN, CDR2 SYDVKM. V was trimmed by 5 bases and J by 6 bases, leaving 20 bases between them. This CDR3 has 15 residues. The CDR3 reads CASSISTNPRGEQYF. CDR3 nucleotides: TGTGCCAGCAGTATCTCGACAAATCCTCGGGGCGAGCAGTACTTC.

The J gene is TRBJ2-1, the V gene TRBV10-2; the match to TRBD2 covers 11 bases. Germline V CDR1 and CDR2: WSHSY, SAAADI. The junction had 10 bases not matched to a gene; V was cut back by 6 bases and J by 9 bases. CDR3 size: 15 residues. CDR3 in DNA: TGCGCCAGCAGATTAGCGGGAGGGCCTAACGGTGAGCAGTTCTTC. It yields the protein CASRLAGGPNGEQFF.

This rearrangement joins TRBV9 to TRBJ1-4; D not resolved. Trimming pared 0 bases from V and 7 bases from J, leaving 7 bases between. The CDR3 has 13 residues. The germline V gene has CDR1 SGDLS and CDR2 YYNGEE. In DNA form, the CDR3 reads TGTGCCAGCAGCGTAGGGTACGGTGAAAAACTGTTTTTT. It specifies CASSVGYGEKLFF.

The rearrangement joins TRBV4-1 to TRBJ2-3, with TRBD2 identical over 8 bases. V shed 1 base, J shed 0 bases, and the junction held 9 bases outside the gene matches. CDR1 is MGHRA and CDR2 is YSYEKL in the germline V gene. The CDR3 sequence is 18 residues long. CDR3: CASSQVPGGEKSTDTQYF. As DNA, the CDR3 is TGCGCCAGCAGCCAAGTCCCGGGAGGGGAAAAAAGCACAGATACGCAGTATTTT.

V and J are TRBV9 and TRBJ1-1, with TRBD1 matching 8 bases. The ends lost 5 bases at V and 0 bases at J; junction bases unmatched: 15. The CDR3 is made up of 18 amino acids. CDR1 is SGDLS, CDR2 YYNGEE, per germline. The DNA of the CDR3 is TGTGCCAGCAGATACCCCCAGGGGGCGAGGTTAATGAACACTGAAGCTTTCTTT. This codes for CASRYPQGARLMNTEAFF.

This clone was seen a few times. The chain links TRBV5-1 to TRBJ2-7, with TRBD2 matching over 8 bases. CDR1 and CDR2 from the germline V gene are SGHRS and YFSETQ. V trimming: 4 bases; J trimming: 5 bases; junction bases outside the gene matches: 11. CDR3 size: 15 residues. The CDR3 is CASSPREGVQNEQYF. CDR3 bases: TGCGCCAGCAGCCCCCGGGAGGGAGTGCAAAACGAGCAGTACTTC.

This clone was seen a handful of times. The CDR3 loop reads CASSGQGSSNSPLHF. CDR3 coding DNA: TGTGCCAGCAGCGGACAGGGGTCGTCTAATTCACCCCTCCACTTT. This chain joins TRBV7-9 and TRBJ1-6; 9 bases align to TRBD1. CDR1 is SEHNR and CDR2 is FQNEAQ in the germline V gene (reference sequence). Trimming at V came to 5 bases and at J to 6 bases, leaving 5 bases not matched to a gene. The CDR3 loop spans 15 amino acids.